The next 12 T cell receptor beta chains were all read from a single sample in a study of technical replicates of blood from a handful of donors. The assay was immunoSEQ multiplex PCR, and TCRdb's table has in-frame clones only and misses some. In the table there are roughly 68,000 clones, around nine tenths of which are singletons. Sequencing used T cells isolated from PBMCs. These receptors came from a human donor in good health.

J is TRBJ2-4 and V is TRBV28, with D tentatively TRBD1 (5 bases). The V end lost 3 bases, the J end lost 3 bases, and 9 bases lay between the germline ends. This CDR3 contains 14 residues. The germline CDR1 and CDR2 sequences are MDHEN and SYDVKM. The CDR3 bases are TGTGCCAGCAGTTTTTCAGGGTTCAAAAACATTCAGTACTTC. Its translation is CASSFSGFKNIQYF.

This sequence joins TRBV29-1 and TRBJ2-1; 10 nucleotides agree with TRBD2. The J segment lost 7 bases and the V segment lost 8 bases, leaving 14 bases of the junction unmatched. Looked up from germline, CDR1 is SQVTM and CDR2 is ANQGSEA. The CDR3 spans 15 residues. Here the CDR3 reads CSIAWGLAGENEQFF. The CDR3, as DNA: TGCAGCATTGCTTGGGGGCTAGCGGGAGAAAATGAGCAGTTCTTC.

This clone was recorded a few times. J is TRBJ2-7 and V is TRBV27; perhaps TRBD1 as D (6 bases). This CDR3 has 16 amino acids. Germline lookup yields CDR1 MNHEY and CDR2 SMNVEV (reference sequence). Trimming removed 5 bases from V and 3 bases from J, with 20 bases in between. The DNA for the CDR3 is TGTGCCAGCAGTCTCGATAAGGGGGTATCCGACTACGAGCAGTACTTC. Its translation: CASSLDKGVSDYEQYF.

The chain uses TRBV7-9 and TRBJ2-7; 7 positions agree with TRBD1. CDR3 length equals 13 residues. J was trimmed by 4 bases and V by 5 bases; bases with no gene match: 5. The V gene's germline CDR1 is SEHNR and CDR2 FQNEAQ (reference sequence). The CDR3 here is CASSHRGAYEQYF. Here the CDR3 DNA reads TGTGCCAGCAGCCACAGGGGCGCATACGAGCAGTACTTC.

This clone appeared a single time. J is TRBJ2-7 and V is TRBV7-6, with 8 bases aligning to TRBD2. Germline trimming cut 9 bases from V and 1 base from J; bases unmatched to any gene: 8. Germline loops: CDR1 SGHVS, CDR2 FNYEAQ. This CDR3 contains 14 residues. The CDR3 region is CASPGGAGSYEQYF. CDR3 sequence (DNA): TGTGCCAGTCCCGGGGGGGCGGGGTCCTACGAGCAGTACTTC.

This clone appeared a single time. A junction end diverges from the germline sequence, so it may reflect a read error. The chain is built from TRBV13 and TRBJ2-7, with TRBD2 matching 13 bases. The CDR3 consists of 16 residues. CDR1 is PRHDT and CDR2 is FYEKMQ in the germline V gene (reference sequence). CDR3: CASSIGTSGTTYEQYF. CDR3 DNA: TGTGCCAGCAGCATAGGGACTAGCGGGACAACCTACGAGCAGTACTTC. Full variable domain (remainder filled in from reference TRBV13 and TRBJ2-7): AAGVIQSPRHLIKEKRETATLKCYPIPRHDTVYWYQQGPGQDPQFLISFYEKMQSDKGSIPDRFSAQQFSDYHSELNMSSLELGDSALYFCASSIGTSGTTYEQYFGPGTRLTVT.

The rearrangement links TRBV6-5 to TRBJ1-5; weak D call: TRBD1 (6 bases). CDR3 length: 13 amino acids. Germline V gene sequence: CDR1 MNHEY, CDR2 SVGAGI. The germline V and J ends were trimmed by 6 bases and 4 bases, with 10 bases remaining between them. The CDR3 loop is CASSRTGNQPQHF. CDR3 nucleotides: TGTGCCAGCAGCCGAACAGGGAATCAGCCCCAGCATTTT.

This chain uses TRBV5-1 with TRBJ2-3; possible D gene TRBD2, 6 bases. Germline CDR1 reads SGHRS; CDR2 reads YFSETQ. The CDR3 loop spans 13 amino acids. V was cut by 1 base and J by 6 bases, with 9 bases left in between. This CDR3 reads CASSLTGGDTQYF. The CDR3, as DNA: TGCGCCAGCAGCTTGACAGGAGGGGATACGCAGTATTTT.

This clone was observed once. The chain carries TRBV19 and TRBJ2-1; 7 nucleotides match TRBD1. The germline V gene encodes CDR1 LNHDA and CDR2 SQIVND (reference sequence). The trim removed 3 bases at V and 4 bases at J, leaving 3 bases unmatched. The CDR3 consists of 14 residues. The CDR3 sequence is CASSIKGAYNEQFF. The CDR3 DNA is TGTGCCAGTAGTATTAAGGGGGCGTACAATGAGCAGTTCTTC.

The chain uses TRBV27 and TRBJ1-5; 7 positions match TRBD1. Germline V gene data show CDR1 as MNHEY and CDR2 as SMNVEV (reference sequence). This CDR3 has 14 residues. With 5 bases clipped from V and 4 bases from J, the junction kept 5 bases outside the gene matches. CDR3 sequence (DNA): TGTGCCAGCAGTCTAGACAGGGCAAATCAGCCCCAGCATTTT. Encoded protein: CASSLDRANQPQHF.

V is TRBV19 and J is TRBJ2-1; unclear D gene. The CDR3 runs 16 residues. CDR1 is LNHDA, CDR2 SQIVND, per germline (reference sequence). V was pared by 5 bases and J by 0 bases, with 14 bases between. CDR3: CASSPRTSSSYNEQFF. The CDR3, as DNA: TGTGCCAGTAGTCCCCGAACGTCCAGCTCCTACAATGAGCAGTTCTTC.

DNA of the CDR3: TGTGCCATCGCAGGACTAGCGGGGATCTCCTACGAGCAGTACTTC. Its protein product is CAIAGLAGISYEQYF. The rearrangement joins TRBV10-3 to TRBJ2-7; 12 bases fit TRBD2. The germline gives CDR1 ENHRY, CDR2 SYGVKD. The CDR3 sequence is 15 residues long. J lost 0 bases, V lost 8 bases, and 5 bases had no gene match.